This T cell receptor beta chain was documented in a study of pediatric ulcerative colitis. Germline V gene lookup returns CDR1 SGHRS and CDR2 YFSETQ. CDR3 length: 15 residues. Losses at the gene ends were 1 base for V and 3 bases for J; bases not matched to a gene: 7. TCRdb keeps only in-frame clones here, not all; method: immunoSEQ multiplex PCR. The profile shows roughly 30,000 clones, around 80% of them singletons. This sequence was found in a boy aged 5-17 years with severe ulcerative colitis. This chain joins TRBV5-1 and TRBJ2-7; TRBD2 matches at 7 bases. Sequencing was performed on blood. As DNA, the CDR3 is TGCGCCAGCAGCTTGCTAGCGGATGATAACTACGAGCAGTACTTC. Amino acid sequence: CASSLLADDNYEQYF.